Listed here are 20 T cell receptor beta chains from one sample, sequenced in a study of T cell clonality in common variable immunodeficiency. The data were produced by immunoSEQ multiplex PCR, yet TCRdb's version contains in-frame clones alone and is incomplete. The sample includes about 64,000 clones, none of them occurring once. Source material: peripheral blood mononuclear cells. The origin of the receptors is a person between 18 and 69 years old in good health.

The sample holds many counts of this clone. The observed sequence ends 3 residues before the CDR3 terminus, with the missing tail filled in from the germline J gene. V is TRBV5-1 and J is TRBJ1-1; no firm D call. Looked up from germline, CDR1 is SGHRS and CDR2 is YFSETQ. The CDR3 contains 14 residues. Trimming removed 5 bases from V and 6 bases from J, with 17 bases in between. The CDR3 here is CASSFGGSTAEAFF. CDR3 DNA, as far as it was read: TGCGCCAGCAGTTTCGGAGGGTCAACCGCTGAA.

This clone was counted many times. The CDR3 end is not reached by the read, which stops 3 residues before it; the germline J gene fills it in. The chain links TRBV2 to TRBJ1-2, with 7 positions matching TRBD1. Germline lookup yields CDR1 SNHLY and CDR2 FYNNEI. This CDR3 contains 13 residues. J was trimmed by 2 bases and V by 6 bases; bases with no gene match: 3. CDR3 in amino acids: CASSLGQNYGYTF. The CDR3 DNA, read in part, is TGTGCCAGCAGCCTGGGACAGAACTATGGC.

A few counts support this clone. The read ends 3 residues shy of where the CDR3 ends; the end is completed using the germline J gene. This chain connects TRBV7-6 to TRBJ1-3; 8 bases are a match to TRBD1. Germline lookup yields CDR1 SGHVS and CDR2 FNYEAQ. This CDR3 spans 17 amino acids. V lost 5 bases, J lost 4 bases, and 13 bases stayed unmatched. CDR3 DNA (partial): TGTGCCAGCAGCCGAACGACAGGGGCCAGGGACGGAAACACC. It is translated as CASSRTTGARDGNT. Given in full, the CDR3 is CASSRTTGARDGNTIYF.

This clone has a count of ten or more. From the germline J gene comes the end of the CDR3, since the read stops 3 residues before it. The chain combines TRBV19 with TRBJ2-7; 8 bases match TRBD1. Unmatched junction bases numbered 8, after V lost 5 bases and J lost 2 bases. This CDR3 is built from 15 residues. Per germline, CDR1 LNHDA and CDR2 SQIVND (reference sequence). The CDR3 reads CASSASTGDPYEQYF. CDR3 DNA, as far as it was read: TGTGCCAGTAGTGCCTCGACAGGGGACCCCTACGAG.

This clone has ten or more counts. The read terminates 3 residues ahead of where the CDR3 ends, so the germline J gene completes it. J is TRBJ1-4 and V is TRBV7-2; 7 bases fit TRBD1. Germline values: CDR1 SGHTA, CDR2 FQGNSA. The trim removed 5 bases at V and 7 bases at J, leaving 7 bases unmatched. This CDR3 is 14 amino acids long. This CDR3 reads CASSQQGMSEKLFF. The CDR3 bases that were read are TGTGCCAGCAGCCAACAGGGGATGAGTGAAAAA.

This clone was found many times. The read comes to an end 3 residues before the CDR3 does, leaving the germline J gene to fill in the end. The chain combines TRBV20-1 with TRBJ2-3; 10 nucleotides align to TRBD2. Germline loops: CDR1 DFQATT, CDR2 SNEGSKA (reference sequence). V dropped 3 bases and J dropped 3; count of bases not matched to a gene: 6. The CDR3 has 15 amino acids. The CDR3 here is CSAREAGGPTDTQYF. CDR3 DNA, as far as it was read: TGCAGTGCTAGGGAAGCGGGGGGGCCGACAGATACG.

This clone was picked up a small number of times. CDR3 protein: CASSPRLAASTDTQYF. The CDR3 DNA, read in part, is TGTGCCAGTAGTCCCCGACTAGCGGCTAGCACAGATACG. The chain links TRBV19 to TRBJ2-3; 9 nucleotides align to TRBD2. Sequencing ends 3 residues short of the CDR3 end; the germline J gene provides the rest. V shed 5 bases and J 0 bases; nucleotides not matched to a gene: 6. Looked up from germline, CDR1 is LNHDA and CDR2 is SQIVND (reference sequence). The length of the CDR3 is 16 residues.

In this sample, this clone turned up many times. Sequencing ends 3 residues short of the CDR3 end; the germline J gene provides the rest. The genes are TRBV12-3 or TRBV12-4 and TRBJ1-1; 7 nucleotides agree with TRBD1. The CDR3 extends over 14 amino acids. J gave up 2 bases and V 7 bases, and 7 bases lay outside the gene matches. CDR3 DNA, as far as it was read: TGTGCCAGCACTTGGGACAGAGATAACACTGAA. Translating gives CASTWDRDNTE. The complete CDR3 protein is CASTWDRDNTEAFF.

This clone was found many times. The read is 3 residues too short to cover the CDR3 end, so that end is filled in from the germline J gene. V and J are TRBV19 and TRBJ1-2, with 7 nucleotides matching TRBD1. CDR3 length: 14 amino acids. Germline CDR1 and CDR2: LNHDA and SQIVND (reference sequence). Trimming removed 1 base from V and 4 bases from J; junction bases left unmatched: 3. The CDR3 spells CASSIVGQTYGYTF. Partial CDR3 DNA: TGTGCCAGTAGTATAGTGGGACAGACCTATGGC.

This clone was counted many times. CDR3 residues: CASSRQGTNEQFF. CDR3 DNA (partial): TGTGCCAGCTCACGACAGGGCACGAATGAG. V gene TRBV18 combines with J gene TRBJ2-1, with 7 bases lining up with TRBD1. The read ends 3 residues before the CDR3 terminus; that terminus is restored from the germline J gene. CDR1 and CDR2 from the germline V gene are KGHSH and LQKENI. With 4 bases clipped from V and 7 bases from J, the junction kept 4 bases outside the gene matches. The CDR3 contains 13 residues.

The table lists this clone with many counts. The read ends 3 residues before the CDR3 terminus; that terminus is restored from the germline J gene. The chain uses TRBV7-9 and TRBJ2-7; TRBD1 matches at 8 bases. Trimming removed 4 bases from V and 6 bases from J; junction bases left unmatched: 5. The CDR3 sequence is 13 residues long. Germline CDR1 is SEHNR and CDR2 is FQNEAQ (reference sequence). CDR3 residues: CASSSIGQGEQYF. CDR3 DNA (partial): TGTGCCAGCAGCTCAATTGGACAGGGCGAG.

Ten or more counts support this clone. The read ends 3 residues before the CDR3 terminus; that terminus is restored from the germline J gene. V and J are TRBV20-1 and TRBJ1-1; D perhaps matches TRBD1 (6 bases). Germline-derived CDR1 and CDR2 are DFQATT and SNEGSKA (reference sequence). V was shortened by 3 bases and J by 1 base, with 21 bases between the two germline ends. The CDR3 runs to 17 residues. CDR3 amino acids: CSARSPQGLGRNTEAFF. The CDR3 bases that were read are TGCAGTGCTAGGAGTCCACAGGGTCTCGGTCGGAACACTGAA.

At least ten counts were recorded for this clone. Germline is not matched at one junction end, which may reflect a read error. The read falls 3 residues short of the CDR3 end, and the missing part is taken from the germline J gene. The same CDR3 is also encoded by other DNA sequences in this sample. The chain employs TRBV19 and TRBJ2-7, with a tentative D call TRBD1 (6 bases). CDR3 length: 14 residues. The germline gives CDR1 LNHDA, CDR2 SQIVND (reference sequence). The sequenced part of the CDR3 DNA is TGCGCCAGTAGTTTCCGGGACAACCGCTACGAG. It yields the protein CASSFRDNRYE. The whole CDR3 reads CASSFRDNRYEQYF.

This clone was found many times. The read falls 3 residues short of the CDR3 end, and the missing part is taken from the germline J gene. V gene TRBV9 combines with J gene TRBJ2-7; TRBD1 matches 9 bases. CDR3 length: 16 residues. J lost 3 bases, V lost 3 bases, and 10 bases had no gene match. The germline V gene has CDR1 SGDLS and CDR2 YYNGEE. CDR3 sequence: CASSDDPGQGFYEQYF. The CDR3 DNA, read in part, is TGTGCCAGCAGCGACGATCCCGGACAGGGGTTCTACGAG.

This clone was seen many times. The CDR3 is cut off 3 residues early in the read; its end comes from the germline J gene. The chain has TRBV11-2 and TRBJ2-1, with a possible D match to TRBD1 (6 bases). The CDR3 covers 14 residues. V lost 5 bases and J 8 bases, leaving 16 bases between the germline ends. The germline CDR1 and CDR2 sequences are SGHAT and FQNNGV. The sequenced CDR3 bases are TGTGCCAGCAGCCCAAGGACGGGACAACATGAG. Amino acids: CASSPRTGQHE. The entire CDR3 protein is CASSPRTGQHEQFF. Full variable domain (outside the CDR3, taken from reference TRBV11-2 and TRBJ2-1): EAGVAQSPRYKIIEKRQSVAFWCNPISGHATLYWYQQILGQGPKLLIQFQNNGVVDDSQLPKDRFSAERLKGVDSTLKIQPAKLEDSAVYLCASSPRTGQHEQFFGPGTRLTVL.

This clone was seen repeatedly, ten times or more. The read halts 3 residues ahead of the CDR3 end, with the missing end drawn from the germline J gene. The rearrangement joins TRBV5-1 to TRBJ2-7; maybe TRBD1 (6 bases). Trimming pared 4 bases from V and 1 base from J, leaving 12 bases between. Germline assignment: CDR1 SGHRS and CDR2 YFSETQ. The length of the CDR3 is 14 residues. CDR3 region: CASSPGQSSYEQYF. The CDR3 bases that were read are TGCGCCAGCAGCCCTGGACAGTCATCCTACGAG.

This clone came up many times. The CDR3 DNA, read in part, is TGTGCCAGTAGTTATAGCTCTCAATACGAG. Translation gives CASSYSSQYE. In full, the CDR3 is CASSYSSQYEQYF. The chain has TRBV19 and TRBJ2-7; no firm D call. The CDR3 extends 3 residues past the end of the read, so its final part is completed from the germline J gene. V shed 5 bases and J shed 4 bases, with 12 bases lying between them. The CDR3 is made up of 13 amino acids. The germline V gene has CDR1 LNHDA and CDR2 SQIVND (reference sequence).

This clone came up many times. From the germline J gene comes the end of the CDR3, since the read stops 3 residues before it. V and J are TRBV4-2 and TRBJ1-2, with D possibly TRBD1 on 5 matching bases. Per the germline V gene, CDR1 is LGHNA and CDR2 is YNFKEQ. The CDR3 contains 14 residues. V shed 1 base and J shed 2 bases, with 8 bases lying between them. The CDR3 sequence: CASSQGGPNYGYTF. The CDR3 DNA, read in part, is TGTGCCAGCAGCCAAGGGGGCCCCAACTATGGC.

This clone was observed many times. CDR3 loop: CASSSGTGPYEQYF. The DNA read from the CDR3 is TGTGCCAGTAGTAGCGGGACAGGGCCCTACGAG. The genes are TRBV19 and TRBJ2-7; TRBD1 matches at 9 bases. The sequenced fragment ends 3 residues before the CDR3 boundary, so the rest is inferred from the germline J gene. CDR3 length: 14 residues. V dropped 4 bases and J dropped 2; count of bases not matched to a gene: 3. CDR1 and CDR2 (germline): LNHDA, SQIVND (reference sequence).

This clone was counted many times. The read terminates 3 residues ahead of where the CDR3 ends, so the germline J gene completes it. The rearrangement links TRBV5-1 to TRBJ2-3; a weak D match, TRBD1 (5 bases). Germline CDR1 SGHRS, CDR2 YFSETQ. V dropped 4 bases and J dropped 3 bases, with 9 bases sitting between them. The CDR3 runs to 13 residues. CDR3 loop: CASSMGRTDTQYF. Partial CDR3 DNA: TGCGCCAGCAGCATGGGGCGGACAGATACG. Variable domain in full (rest from reference TRBV5-1 and TRBJ2-3): KAGVTQTPRYLIKTRGQQVTLSCSPISGHRSVSWYQQTPGQGLQFLFEYFSETQRNKGNFPGRFSGRQFSNSRSEMNVSTLELGDSALYLCASSMGRTDTQYFGPGTRLTVL.